A selection of T cell receptor beta chains follows, all from one sample in a study of shared T cell receptors in the human thymus. TCRdb's copy holds only in-frame clones and misses some; the assay was immunoSEQ multiplex PCR. This table has 650,000 to 950,000 clones, roughly 85% appearing once. The same specimen was also included in a second study, on human thymus T cells.

The source material was thymocytes. The receptor set was obtained from a girl under three years old with a congenital heart defect. Both conserved end residues are part of each CDR3. D genes are given only for firm matches. Size values are once, few and many counts, or a class for expanded clones, and some rows have none.

>-|TRBJ1-3|-|TRBV15
CATSREGPRTSSGNTIYF
TGTGCCACCAGCAGAGAGGGGCCTAGGACCAGCTCTGGAAACACCATATATTTT
>-|TRBJ1-6|TRBD1|TRBV4-3
CASSQEFGQAENSPLHF
TGCGCCAGCAGCCAAGAATTTGGACAGGCCGAAAATTCACCCCTCCACTTT
>-|TRBJ1-2|-|TRBV7-9
CASSRQGNYGYTF
TGTGCCAGCAGCCGTCAGGGTAACTATGGCTACACCTTC
>-|TRBJ2-4|TRBD2|TRBV28
CASSLSRLAGGALLAKNIQYF
TGTGCCAGCAGTTTATCTAGACTAGCGGGGGGCGCCCTACTAGCCAAAAACATTCAGTACTTC
>-|TRBJ2-7|TRBD2|TRBV5-4
CASSPTGGLYEQYF
TGTGCCAGCAGCCCGACGGGGGGGCTATACGAGCAGTACTTC
>-|TRBJ2-7|TRBD1|TRBV6-5
CASSPDRDEQYF
TGTGCCAGCAGCCCCGACAGGGACGAGCAGTACTTC
>-|TRBJ1-2|-|TRBV5-1
CASSLVPNLRPVDLGYTF
TGCGCCAGCAGCTTGGTTCCGAACCTCAGGCCCGTCGACCTTGGCTACACCTTC
>-|TRBJ1-4|-|TRBV18
CASSPASLESATNEKLFF
TGTGCCAGCTCACCTGCCAGCCTAGAATCAGCAACTAATGAAAAACTGTTTTTT
>-|TRBJ1-1|-|TRBV28
CASLGECTEAFF
TGTGCCAGCCTAGGGGAATGCACTGAAGCTTTCTTT
>-|TRBJ2-6|-|TRBV19
CASLGASGANVLTF
TGCGCCAGTCTAGGGGCTTCTGGGGCCAACGTCCTGACTTTC
>once|TRBJ2-5|-|TRBV5-4
CASSFRPRRAQYF
TGTGCCAGCAGCTTCCGACCCCGGAGGGCCCAGTACTTC
>-|TRBJ2-3|-|TRBV7-7
CASSSSPTVTQYF
TGTGCCAGCAGCTCCTCACCAACGGTCACGCAGTATTTT